The 5 T cell receptor beta chains presented below share a single source sample, sequenced in a study of identical twins. MiXCR, run by TCRdb on the 5' RACE reads, gives a single entry per CDR3 protein. The sample shows 450,000 or so distinct CDR3 sequences, about 24% of them seen only once. Another study also made use of these data, one on T cells expressing NK-cell markers.

The sequenced material came from CD4+ T cells sorted from blood. The source is a woman aged 18-30 years in good health.

The rearrangement joins TRBV2 to TRBJ2-5; 9 bases fit TRBD2. The J segment lost 4 bases and the V segment lost 6 bases, leaving 12 bases of the junction unmatched. CDR3 length: 16 amino acids. The germline CDR1 and CDR2 sequences are SNHLY and FYNNEI. The CDR3 loop is CASRPYGAGGRETQYF. CDR3 nucleotides: TGTGCCAGCAGACCGTACGGGGCGGGAGGGAGAGAGACCCAGTACTTC.

The chain uses TRBV6-5 and TRBJ2-7, with D uncertain. The germline V gene has CDR1 MNHEY and CDR2 SVGAGI. The CDR3 loop spans 11 amino acids. Trimming took 2 bases from V and 6 from J, leaving 5 bases between them. CDR3 residues: CASSYLLEQYF. CDR3 nucleotides: TGTGCCAGCAGTTACCTGCTCGAGCAGTACTTC.

V is TRBV15 and J is TRBJ1-2; D perhaps matches TRBD1 (5 bases). Trimming shortened V by 2 bases and J by 3 bases, and 7 bases separated the two germline ends. The CDR3 consists of 13 residues. Germline V lookup: CDR1 LNHNV, CDR2 YYDKDF (reference sequence). The CDR3 loop reads CATSRSQDYGYTF. CDR3 coding DNA: TGTGCCACCAGCAGATCACAGGACTATGGCTACACCTTC.

This sequence joins TRBV5-6 and TRBJ1-5; D is unresolved. CDR1 and CDR2 from the germline V gene are SGHDT and YYEEEE. CDR3 length: 14 amino acids. V lost 4 bases to trimming and J lost 4 bases, with 12 bases between them. For the CDR3, the DNA is TGTGCCAGCAGCCCTGGACGTCGTAATCAGCCCCAGCATTTT. Protein: CASSPGRRNQPQHF.

The table lists this clonotype with a few counts. This rearrangement joins TRBV20-1 to TRBJ2-7, with TRBD1 identical over 11 bases. From germline, CDR1 is DFQATT and CDR2 SNEGSKA (reference sequence). The CDR3 length is 15 residues. Unmatched junction bases numbered 7, after V lost 2 bases and J lost 4 bases. CDR3 bases: TGCAGTGCTAGAAAAACCGGGACAGGGGGTTACGAGCAGTACTTC. Translation: CSARKTGTGGYEQYF.